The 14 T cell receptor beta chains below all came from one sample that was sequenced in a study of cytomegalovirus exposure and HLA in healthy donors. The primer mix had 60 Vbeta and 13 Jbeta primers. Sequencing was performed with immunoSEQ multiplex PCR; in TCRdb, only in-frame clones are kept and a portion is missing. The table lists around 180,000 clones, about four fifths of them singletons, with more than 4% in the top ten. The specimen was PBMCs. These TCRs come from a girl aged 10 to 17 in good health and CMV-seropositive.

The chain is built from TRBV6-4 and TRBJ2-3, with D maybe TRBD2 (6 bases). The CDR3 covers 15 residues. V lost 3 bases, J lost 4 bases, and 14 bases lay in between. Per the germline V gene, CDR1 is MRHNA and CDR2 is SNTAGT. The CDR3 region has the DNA TGTGCCAGCAGTGAAGGAGGGTTCAGCGCAGATACGCAGTATTTT. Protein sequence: CASSEGGFSADTQYF.

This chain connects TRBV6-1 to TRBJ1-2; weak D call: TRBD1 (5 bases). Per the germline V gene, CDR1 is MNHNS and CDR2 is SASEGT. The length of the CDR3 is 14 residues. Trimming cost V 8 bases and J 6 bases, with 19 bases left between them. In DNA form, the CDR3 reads TGTGCCAGCCGCCCAACCGGGGGACCGGATGGCTACACCTTC. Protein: CASRPTGGPDGYTF.

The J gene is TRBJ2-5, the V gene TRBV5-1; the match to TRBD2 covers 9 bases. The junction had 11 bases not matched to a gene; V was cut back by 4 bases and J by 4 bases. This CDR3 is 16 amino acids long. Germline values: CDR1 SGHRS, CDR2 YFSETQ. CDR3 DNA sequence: TGCGCCAGCAGCCCGGACATACAAGCGGGGGGAGAGACCCAGTACTTC. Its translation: CASSPDIQAGGETQYF.

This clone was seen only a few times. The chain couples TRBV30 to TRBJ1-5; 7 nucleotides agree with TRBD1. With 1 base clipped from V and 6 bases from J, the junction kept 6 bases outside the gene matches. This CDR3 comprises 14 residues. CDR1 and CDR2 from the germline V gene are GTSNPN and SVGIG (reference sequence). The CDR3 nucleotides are TGTGCCTGGAGTGCCGACAGGGTAAGTCAGCCCCAGCATTTT. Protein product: CAWSADRVSQPQHF.

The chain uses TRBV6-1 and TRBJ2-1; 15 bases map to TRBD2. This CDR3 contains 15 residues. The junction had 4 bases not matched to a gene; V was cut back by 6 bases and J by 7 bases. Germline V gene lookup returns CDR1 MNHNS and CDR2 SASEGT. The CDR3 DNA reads TGTGCCAGCAGCCCCGGACTAGCGGGGGGGAATGAGCAGTTCTTC. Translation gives CASSPGLAGGNEQFF.

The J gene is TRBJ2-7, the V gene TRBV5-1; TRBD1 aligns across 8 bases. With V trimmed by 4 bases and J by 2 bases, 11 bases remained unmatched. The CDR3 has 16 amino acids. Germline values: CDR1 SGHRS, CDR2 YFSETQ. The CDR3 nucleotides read TGCGCCAGCAGCCCCGAACCGGGACAGGTAACCTACGAGCAGTACTTC. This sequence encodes CASSPEPGQVTYEQYF.

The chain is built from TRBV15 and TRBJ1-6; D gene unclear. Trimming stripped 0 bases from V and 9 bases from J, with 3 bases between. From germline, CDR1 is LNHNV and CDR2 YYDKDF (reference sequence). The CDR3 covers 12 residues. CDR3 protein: CATSRESSPLHF. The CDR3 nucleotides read TGTGCCACCAGCAGAGAGAGTTCACCCCTCCACTTT.

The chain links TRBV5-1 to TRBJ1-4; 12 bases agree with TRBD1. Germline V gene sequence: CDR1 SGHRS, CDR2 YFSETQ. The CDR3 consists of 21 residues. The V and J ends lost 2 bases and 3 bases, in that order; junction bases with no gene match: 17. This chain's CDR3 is CASSLEPGQGAFRSSNEKLFF. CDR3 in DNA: TGCGCCAGCAGCTTAGAACCGGGACAGGGGGCTTTCCGGTCGTCTAATGAAAAACTGTTTTTT. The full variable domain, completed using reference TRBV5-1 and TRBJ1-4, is KAGVTQTPRYLIKTRGQQVTLSCSPISGHRSVSWYQQTPGQGLQFLFEYFSETQRNKGNFPGRFSGRQFSNSRSEMNVSTLELGDSALYLCASSLEPGQGAFRSSNEKLFFGSGTQLSVL.

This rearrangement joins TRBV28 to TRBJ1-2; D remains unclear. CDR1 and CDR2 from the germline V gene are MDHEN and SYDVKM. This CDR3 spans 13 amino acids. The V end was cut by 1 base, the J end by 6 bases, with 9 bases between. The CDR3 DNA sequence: TGTGCCAGCAGTTTATCTCGCGGGGATGGCTACACCTTC. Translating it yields CASSLSRGDGYTF.

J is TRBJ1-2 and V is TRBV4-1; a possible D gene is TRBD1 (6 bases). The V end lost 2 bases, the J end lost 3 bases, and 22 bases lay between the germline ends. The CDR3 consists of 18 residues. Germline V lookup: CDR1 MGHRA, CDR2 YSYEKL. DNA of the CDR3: TGCGCCAGCAGCCAAATCTTGGTACAGGGCTTATTGGACTATGGCTACACCTTC. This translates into CASSQILVQGLLDYGYTF.

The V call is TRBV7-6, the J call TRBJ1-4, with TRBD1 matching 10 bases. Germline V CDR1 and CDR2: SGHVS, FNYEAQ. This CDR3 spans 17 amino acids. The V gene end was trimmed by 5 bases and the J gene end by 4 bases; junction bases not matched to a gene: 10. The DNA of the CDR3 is TGTGCCAGCAGCCGGTCCCGGGACAGGGGACTTAATGAAAAACTGTTTTTT. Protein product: CASSRSRDRGLNEKLFF. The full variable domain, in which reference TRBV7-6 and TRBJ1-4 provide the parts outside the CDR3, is GAGVSQSPRYKVTKRGQDVALRCDPISGHVSLYWYRQALGQGPEFLTYFNYEAQQDKSGLPNDRFSAERPEGSISTLTIQRTEQRDSAMYRCASSRSRDRGLNEKLFFGSGTQLSVL.

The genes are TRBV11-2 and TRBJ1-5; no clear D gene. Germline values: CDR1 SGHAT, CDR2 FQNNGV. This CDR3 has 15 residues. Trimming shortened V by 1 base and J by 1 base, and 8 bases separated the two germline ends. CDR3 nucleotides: TGTGCCAGCAGCTTAGGAGCTGTCAGCAATCAGCCCCAGCATTTT. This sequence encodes CASSLGAVSNQPQHF. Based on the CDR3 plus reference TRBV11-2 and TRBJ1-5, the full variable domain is EAGVAQSPRYKIIEKRQSVAFWCNPISGHATLYWYQQILGQGPKLLIQFQNNGVVDDSQLPKDRFSAERLKGVDSTLKIQPAKLEDSAVYLCASSLGAVSNQPQHFGDGTRLSIL.

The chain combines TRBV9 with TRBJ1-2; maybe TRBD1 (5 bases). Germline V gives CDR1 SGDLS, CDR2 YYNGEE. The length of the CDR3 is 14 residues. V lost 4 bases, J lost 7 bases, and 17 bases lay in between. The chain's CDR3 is CASSPAGESVGYTF. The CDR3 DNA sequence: TGTGCCAGCAGCCCCGCGGGGGAGTCAGTTGGCTACACCTTC.

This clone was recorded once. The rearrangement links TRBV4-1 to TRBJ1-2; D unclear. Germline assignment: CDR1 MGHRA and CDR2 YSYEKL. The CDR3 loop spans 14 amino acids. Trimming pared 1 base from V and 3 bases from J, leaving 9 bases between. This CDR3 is CASSQGAGDYGYTF. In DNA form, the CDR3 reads TGCGCCAGCAGCCAAGGTGCGGGAGACTATGGCTACACCTTC.